This entry lists 24 T cell receptor beta chains sequenced from one sample in a study of T cell changes during pregnancy in multiple sclerosis. Clones were sequenced by immunoSEQ multiplex PCR, and TCRdb holds only the in-frame ones, with some missing. Of tens of thousands of clones listed, 80% to 90% are singletons. The input for sequencing was peripheral blood, taken in the first trimester of pregnancy. The receptors here all came from a female donor in good health, enrolled as a control in a pregnancy study.

V is TRBV7-9 and J is TRBJ2-3; no clear D. This CDR3 is built from 16 residues. Germline V gives CDR1 SEHNR, CDR2 FQNEAQ (reference sequence). Trimming shortened V by 0 bases and J by 4 bases, and 14 bases separated the two germline ends. The CDR3 loop is CASSLAPSSTADTQYF. CDR3 in DNA: TGTGCCAGCAGCTTAGCGCCCTCAAGCACTGCAGATACGCAGTATTTT.

The V gene is TRBV7-2, the J gene TRBJ1-2, with D possibly TRBD1 on 5 matching bases. Germline values: CDR1 SGHTA, CDR2 FQGNSA. V lost 4 bases, J lost 5 bases, and 23 bases lay in between. The length of the CDR3 is 17 residues. As DNA, the CDR3 is TGTGCCAGCAGCTCCGGCCCGACGGGAGGGGAAGGGTATGGCTACACCTTC. Protein: CASSSGPTGGEGYGYTF.

In its sample, this clone was seen once. The chain links TRBV2 to TRBJ2-2; 8 bases align to TRBD2. The ends lost 5 bases at V and 2 bases at J; junction bases unmatched: 7. Germline-derived CDR1 and CDR2 are SNHLY and FYNNEI. The CDR3 spans 16 residues. Written as DNA, the CDR3 is TGTGCCAGCAGTTTCGCGGGGGGATCAAACACCGGGGAGCTGTTTTTT. Translation gives CASSFAGGSNTGELFF.

The rearrangement links TRBV19 to TRBJ1-1, with 8 bases aligning to TRBD1. Germline V lookup: CDR1 LNHDA, CDR2 SQIVND (reference sequence). The J segment lost 3 bases and the V segment lost 5 bases, leaving 5 bases of the junction unmatched. The CDR3 has 14 residues. The CDR3 loop is CASSQTGAYTEAFF. DNA of the CDR3: TGTGCCAGTAGTCAGACAGGGGCCTACACTGAAGCTTTCTTT.

V and J are TRBV7-2 and TRBJ2-7; D unclear. Germline values: CDR1 SGHTA, CDR2 FQGNSA. V gave up 1 base and J gave up 4 bases, with 11 bases separating them. CDR3 length: 14 residues. As DNA, the CDR3 is TGTGCCAGCAGCTTAGACCCGGTCCTGTACGAGCAGTACTTC. It yields the protein CASSLDPVLYEQYF.

The chain couples TRBV5-6 to TRBJ2-7; 7 bases are shared with TRBD1. The CDR3 spans 16 residues. The germline V gene encodes CDR1 SGHDT and CDR2 YYEEEE. Germline trimming cut 6 bases from V and 1 base from J; bases unmatched to any gene: 13. CDR3 sequence (DNA): TGTGCCAGCACTCCCCCTGGAAGGGGGCAATCCTACGAGCAGTACTTC. It encodes CASTPPGRGQSYEQYF.

This clone has a handful of counts. V is TRBV6-5 and J is TRBJ1-5, with D possibly being TRBD1 (5 bases). Deletions cut 7 bases from V and 5 bases from J, with 12 bases between. This CDR3 is built from 13 residues. Germline V gene sequence: CDR1 MNHEY, CDR2 SVGAGI. This chain's CDR3 is CASTQGRDQPQHF. The CDR3 DNA reads TGTGCCAGCACCCAGGGAAGGGATCAGCCCCAGCATTTT.

This chain links TRBV2 with TRBJ1-6, with TRBD1 matching over 10 bases. CDR1 is SNHLY and CDR2 is FYNNEI in the germline V gene. This CDR3 is 14 amino acids long. Trimming removed 6 bases from V and 8 bases from J; junction bases left unmatched: 4. The CDR3 is CASSRDRGYSPLHF. In DNA form, the CDR3 reads TGTGCCAGCAGCAGGGACAGGGGATATTCACCCCTCCACTTT.

The genes are TRBV30 and TRBJ1-4; 9 bases are shared with TRBD1. There are 14 residues in the CDR3. Unmatched junction bases numbered 6, after V lost 2 bases and J lost 8 bases. From germline, CDR1 is GTSNPN and CDR2 SVGIG (reference sequence). This CDR3 reads CAWSRDRAREKLFF. The CDR3 nucleotides are TGTGCCTGGAGTAGGGACAGGGCTCGGGAAAAACTGTTTTTT.

The chain employs TRBV25-1 and TRBJ2-1; 7 positions match TRBD1. The V and J ends lost 3 bases and 8 bases, in that order; junction bases with no gene match: 10. The CDR3 sequence is 15 residues long. CDR1 MGHDK and CDR2 SYGVNS come from the germline V gene. CDR3 sequence reads: CASSDPGQAGDEQFF. The DNA of the CDR3 is TGTGCCAGCAGTGACCCTGGACAGGCGGGTGATGAGCAGTTCTTC.

The genes are TRBV7-2 and TRBJ1-4, with 9 bases matching TRBD1. V lost 6 bases, J lost 8 bases, and 7 bases stayed unmatched. The germline V gene has CDR1 SGHTA and CDR2 FQGNSA. CDR3 length: 14 amino acids. CDR3 protein: CASRTGQGDEKLFF. The CDR3 coding sequence is TGTGCCAGCAGGACGGGACAGGGAGACGAAAAACTGTTTTTT.

This sequence joins TRBV11-2 and TRBJ2-5; tentatively, D is TRBD1 (6 bases). This CDR3 comprises 15 residues. The germline CDR1 and CDR2 sequences are SGHAT and FQNNGV. Trimming removed 1 base from V and 1 base from J, with 10 bases in between. In nucleotides, the CDR3 is TGTGCCAGCAGCTTAGCAGGGACAAGCCAAGAGACCCAGTACTTC. Translation: CASSLAGTSQETQYF.

This chain connects TRBV30 to TRBJ2-2; TRBD2 matches at 13 bases. This CDR3 spans 15 amino acids. Trimming removed 4 bases from V and 7 bases from J; junction bases left unmatched: 6. Germline loops: CDR1 GTSNPN, CDR2 SVGIG (reference sequence). The CDR3 protein is CAWTGLAGENGELFF. In DNA form, the CDR3 reads TGTGCCTGGACAGGACTAGCGGGGGAAAACGGGGAGCTGTTTTTT.

The chain links TRBV7-9 to TRBJ2-1; 15 bases map to TRBD2. The CDR3 consists of 17 residues. Trimming cost V 1 base and J 6 bases; bases outside gene matches: 4. Germline CDR1 and CDR2: SEHNR and FQNEAQ (reference sequence). CDR3 protein: CASSLGGLAGGFNEQFF. The CDR3 bases are TGTGCCAGCAGCTTAGGGGGACTAGCGGGGGGTTTCAATGAGCAGTTCTTC.

DNA for the CDR3: TGTGCCAGCCGACAGGGCCGCAATCAGCCCCAGCATTTT. Its protein is CASRQGRNQPQHF. This rearrangement joins TRBV7-2 to TRBJ1-5; 7 nucleotides align to TRBD1. Losses at the gene ends were 8 bases for V and 2 bases for J; bases not matched to a gene: 3. CDR3 length: 13 amino acids. Germline V gene lookup returns CDR1 SGHTA and CDR2 FQGNSA.

The chain uses TRBV30 and TRBJ2-7, with D tentatively TRBD1 (5 bases). Trimming left V 4 bases short and J 0 bases short, with 10 bases between. The CDR3 is 13 amino acids. CDR1 is GTSNPN and CDR2 is SVGIG in the germline V gene (reference sequence). CDR3 region: CAWTLGHSYEQYF. The CDR3 region has the DNA TGTGCCTGGACCCTAGGACACTCCTACGAGCAGTACTTC.

The rearrangement uses TRBV7-3 and TRBJ2-2; 9 positions match TRBD2. Germline V lookup: CDR1 SGHTA, CDR2 FQGTGA. The V gene end was trimmed by 0 bases and the J gene end by 6 bases; junction bases not matched to a gene: 2. This CDR3 comprises 15 residues. CDR3 coding DNA: TGTGCCAGCAGCTTAACTCGGACTAGCGCCGGGGAGCTGTTTTTT. Encoded protein: CASSLTRTSAGELFF.

The chain couples TRBV5-6 to TRBJ1-2; D uncertain. Germline CDR1 is SGHDT and CDR2 is YYEEEE. The CDR3 has 15 residues. V was clipped by 2 bases and J by 4 bases, with 15 bases between them. In DNA form, the CDR3 reads TGTGCCAGCAGCTTCGCGTGGAGGATCAGCTATGGCTACACCTTC. Translation: CASSFAWRISYGYTF.

J is TRBJ1-6 and V is TRBV5-1; TRBD1 agrees at 8 bases. The CDR3 consists of 16 residues. The J segment lost 5 bases and the V segment lost 4 bases, leaving 8 bases of the junction unmatched. The V gene's germline CDR1 is SGHRS and CDR2 YFSETQ. The CDR3 DNA reads TGCGCCAGCAGCCTAATAGCGGACAGGGATAATTCACCCCTCCACTTT. It encodes CASSLIADRDNSPLHF.

This chain connects TRBV30 to TRBJ1-2; D is unclear. Trimming shortened V by 0 bases and J by 7 bases, and 6 bases separated the two germline ends. Germline V gene lookup returns CDR1 GTSNPN and CDR2 SVGIG (reference sequence). This CDR3 spans 11 amino acids. CDR3 sequence (DNA): TGTGCCTGGAGTGTACAGAGTGGCTACACCTTC. Its translation is CAWSVQSGYTF.

The chain is built from TRBV10-2 and TRBJ2-7; D is possibly TRBD2 (5 bases). CDR3 length: 14 amino acids. The germline V and J ends were trimmed by 2 bases and 2 bases, with 10 bases remaining between them. The germline V gene encodes CDR1 WSHSY and CDR2 SAAADI. CDR3 in amino acids: CASSEREGPYEQYF. The CDR3 nucleotides read TGCGCCAGCAGTGAGCGGGAAGGCCCCTACGAGCAGTACTTC.

In this sample, this clone turned up a few times. The CDR3 coding sequence is TGTGCCTGGAGTCACGGACAGGGCCCCAATCAGCCCCAGCATTTT. Amino acids: CAWSHGQGPNQPQHF. J is TRBJ1-5 and V is TRBV30, with TRBD1 matching over 8 bases. Per germline, CDR1 GTSNPN and CDR2 SVGIG (reference sequence). This CDR3 has 15 residues. Unmatched junction bases numbered 6, after V lost 2 bases and J lost 3 bases.

V and J are TRBV19 and TRBJ2-1, with a possible D match to TRBD1 (5 bases). This CDR3 has 12 residues. Germline V gene data show CDR1 as LNHDA and CDR2 as SQIVND (reference sequence). V lost 5 bases and J 4 bases, leaving 6 bases between the germline ends. The CDR3 protein is CASSSGYNEQFF. In DNA form, the CDR3 reads TGTGCCAGTAGTTCAGGGTACAATGAGCAGTTCTTC. The whole variable domain, filled in from reference TRBV19 and TRBJ2-1, reads DGGITQSPKYLFRKEGQNVTLSCEQNLNHDAMYWYRQDPGQGLRLIYYSQIVNDFQKGDIAEGYSVSREKKESFPLTVTSAQKNPTAFYLCASSSGYNEQFFGPGTRLTVL.

This chain connects TRBV5-1 to TRBJ1-1, with 7 nucleotides matching TRBD1. This CDR3 has 14 residues. Germline V gives CDR1 SGHRS, CDR2 YFSETQ. V lost 4 bases, J lost 8 bases, and 11 bases stayed unmatched. The CDR3 sequence is CASSVTGLPREAFF. The CDR3 region has the DNA TGCGCCAGCAGCGTGACAGGGCTTCCGAGAGAAGCTTTCTTT.